The TCR beta chain under discussion was sequenced for a study of regulatory T cells in long-lasting Graves disease. Documented time point: newly diagnosed GD, antithyroid drugs for less than 3 months. The authors made the TCR library using RNA they extracted from PBMCs. Per the germline V gene, CDR1 is SGHAT and CDR2 is FQNNGV. The CDR3 loop spans 16 amino acids. Overall study results and limits: Repertoires from persistent disease leaned toward TRBV28, TRBJ1-2 and TRBJ2-5.

Arm-PCR of CDR3 regions and iRepertoire HTBI primers were used to build TCR beta libraries. TCRdb reprocessed the multiplex PCR reads via MiXCR and lists one record per CDR3 protein. Counted here are approximately 250,000 distinct CDR3 sequences, approximately 20% occurring once; the ten biggest clones make up around 21%. This clonotype has a count of ten or more. Its target is unknown. At one end, the junction sequence differs from germline, possibly due to a read error. The specimen comprised peripheral blood mononuclear cells (PBMCs), sampled at new diagnosis, from a patient treated with antithyroid drugs. The clonotype originates from a female donor with Graves disease. This chain links TRBV11-2 with TRBJ1-2, with D uncertain. Here the CDR3 reads CASNLDLNADVYGYTF. The CDR3 DNA reads TGTGCCAGCAACTTAGATCTTAACGCGGACGTCTATGGCTACACCTTC.